This T cell receptor (beta chain) was sequenced for a study of high-grade serous ovarian cancer treatment subgroups. Whole-study context: Samples averaged 14,192 reads and 7,000 or so unique TCR beta rearrangements. Study-level results: TCR clonal relatedness correlated positively with neoantigen level. These tumor repertoires lack spatial information from bulk sequencing. Repertoire similarity ranged 0.11 to 0.79 between tumors of one patient.

Libraries were prepared by immunoSEQ multiplex PCR; TCRdb keeps only in-frame clonotypes and omits some of them. The sample consists of around 12,000 clones, 83% of them appearing once. This CDR3 spans 16 amino acids. V was pared by 5 bases and J by 2 bases, with 7 bases of the junction left unmatched. Germline V gene data show CDR1 as MNHEY and CDR2 as SMNVEV (reference sequence). The tumor samples were collected prior to definitive surgery or chemotherapy. A remark on this clone: The antigen remains undetermined.

This receptor was obtained from a human donor with high-grade serous ovarian cancer. The source material was tumor tissue. V is TRBV27 and J is TRBJ2-7; 12 bases are shared with TRBD2. CDR3 residues: CASSLYRTSGAYEQYF. CDR3 nucleotide sequence: TGTGCCAGCAGTCTCTATCGGACTAGCGGGGCCTACGAGCAGTACTTC.